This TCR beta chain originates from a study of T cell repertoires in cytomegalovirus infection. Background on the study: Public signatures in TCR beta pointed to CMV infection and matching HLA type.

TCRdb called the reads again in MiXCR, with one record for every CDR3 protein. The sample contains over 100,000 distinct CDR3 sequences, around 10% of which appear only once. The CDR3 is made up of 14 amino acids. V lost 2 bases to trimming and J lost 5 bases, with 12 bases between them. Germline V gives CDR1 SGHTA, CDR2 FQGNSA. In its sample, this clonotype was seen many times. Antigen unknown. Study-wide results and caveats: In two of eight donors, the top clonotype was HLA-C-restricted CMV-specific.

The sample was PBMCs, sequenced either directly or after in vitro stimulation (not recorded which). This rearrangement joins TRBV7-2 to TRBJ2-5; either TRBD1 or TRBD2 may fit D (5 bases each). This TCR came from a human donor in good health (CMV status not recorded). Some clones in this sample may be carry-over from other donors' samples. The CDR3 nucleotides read TGTGCCAGCAGCTTAATTGGGGACGGGGAGACCCAGTACTTC. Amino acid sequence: CASSLIGDGETQYF.